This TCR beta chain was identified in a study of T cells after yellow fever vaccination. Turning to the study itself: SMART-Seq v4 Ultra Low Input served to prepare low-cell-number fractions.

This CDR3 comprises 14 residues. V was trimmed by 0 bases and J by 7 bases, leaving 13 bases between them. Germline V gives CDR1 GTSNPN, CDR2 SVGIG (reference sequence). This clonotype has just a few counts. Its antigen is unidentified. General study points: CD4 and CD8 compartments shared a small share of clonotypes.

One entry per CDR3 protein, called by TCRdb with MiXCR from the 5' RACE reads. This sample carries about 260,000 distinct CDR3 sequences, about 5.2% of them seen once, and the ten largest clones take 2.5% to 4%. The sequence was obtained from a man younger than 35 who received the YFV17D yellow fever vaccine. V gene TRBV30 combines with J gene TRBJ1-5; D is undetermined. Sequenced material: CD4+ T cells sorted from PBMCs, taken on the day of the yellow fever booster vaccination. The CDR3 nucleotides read TGTGCCTGGAGTGTAAGCGGGCAAGAACAGCCCCAGCATTTT. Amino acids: CAWSVSGQEQPQHF. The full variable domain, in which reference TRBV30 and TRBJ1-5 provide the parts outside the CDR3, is SQTIHQWPATLVQPVGSPLSLECTVEGTSNPNLYWYRQAAGRGLQLLFYSVGIGQISSEVPQNLSASRPQDRQFILSSKKLLLSDSGFYLCAWSVSGQEQPQHFGDGTRLSIL.